The source of this TCR beta chain is a study of blood T cells in healthy people across ages. Looking at the study overall: About one barcoded beta molecule was captured per two T cells (by template switching). Findings and limits, study-wide: As naive T cell percentage varied, TCR beta diversity correlated strongly with it.

This clonotype has only one observation. What it binds is unknown. Germline V gene data show CDR1 as SGHTA and CDR2 as FQGTGA. The CDR3 is 16 amino acids. Trimming left V 5 bases short and J 2 bases short, with 17 bases between. Primers used in a second PCR of about 6 to 11 cycles were a sample-barcoded 5' primer and a J-beta primer mix. One entry per CDR3 protein, called by TCRdb with MiXCR from the 5' RACE reads. The sample includes some 860,000 distinct CDR3 sequences, just over 55% seen only once; the top ten take roughly 24%. This TCR was sampled from a man in his forties or fifties in good health. Sequenced input: blood. The chain combines TRBV7-3 with TRBJ2-3; D not resolved. The CDR3 coding sequence is TGTGCCAGCAGCCTCGACCCGAGTCACCCCACAGATACGCAGTATTTT. Residues: CASSLDPSHPTDTQYF.